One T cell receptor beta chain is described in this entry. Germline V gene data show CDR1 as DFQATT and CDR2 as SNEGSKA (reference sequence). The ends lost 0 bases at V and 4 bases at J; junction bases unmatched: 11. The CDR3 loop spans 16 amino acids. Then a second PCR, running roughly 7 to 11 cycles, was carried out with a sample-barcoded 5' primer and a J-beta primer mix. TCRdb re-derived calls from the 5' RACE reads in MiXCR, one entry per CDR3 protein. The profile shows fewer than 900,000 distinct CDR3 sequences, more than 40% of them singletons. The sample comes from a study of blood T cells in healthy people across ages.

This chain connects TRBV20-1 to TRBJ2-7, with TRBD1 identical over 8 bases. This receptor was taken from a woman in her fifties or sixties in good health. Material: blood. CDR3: CSARDLGTGDGYEQYF. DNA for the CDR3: TGCAGTGCTAGAGATCTAGGGACAGGAGACGGGTACGAGCAGTACTTC.